The T cell receptor (beta chain) under discussion was sequenced for a study of blood T cell repertoires in COVID-19. Across the whole study: Acute and convalescent COVID-19 specimens originated in the United States, Italy and Spain. PBMCs, B-cell-depleted T cells, or T cells were the source of the cDNA or gDNA that made up the material.

The CDR3 has 14 residues. V was cut by 2 bases and J by 1 base, with 8 bases left in between. Germline lookup yields CDR1 SNHLY and CDR2 FYNNEI. Original handling: Nucleated cell counts were estimated from reference gene primer amplification. This table comes from immunoSEQ multiplex PCR, and its TCRdb copy is limited to in-frame clones, with some not included. The DNA gave D and trimming, while V, J and clone size come from that table. Of about 76,000 clones in the sample, 70% to 90% were seen once. The gene calls are TRBV2 and TRBJ1-1; D is uncertain. The sequencing sample was made of peripheral blood. The TCR sequence derives from a man in his 60s with COVID-19, enrolled during active disease. The DNA of the CDR3 is TGTGCCAGCAGTGAACACAGCTCGAACACTGAAGCTTTCTTT. The encoded protein is CASSEHSSNTEAFF. Full variable domain (remainder filled in from reference TRBV2 and TRBJ1-1): EPEVTQTPSHQVTQMGQEVILRCVPISNHLYFYWYRQILGQKVEFLVSFYNNEISEKSEIFDDQFSVERPDGSNFTLKIRSTKLEDSAMYFCASSEHSSNTEAFFGQGTRLTVV.